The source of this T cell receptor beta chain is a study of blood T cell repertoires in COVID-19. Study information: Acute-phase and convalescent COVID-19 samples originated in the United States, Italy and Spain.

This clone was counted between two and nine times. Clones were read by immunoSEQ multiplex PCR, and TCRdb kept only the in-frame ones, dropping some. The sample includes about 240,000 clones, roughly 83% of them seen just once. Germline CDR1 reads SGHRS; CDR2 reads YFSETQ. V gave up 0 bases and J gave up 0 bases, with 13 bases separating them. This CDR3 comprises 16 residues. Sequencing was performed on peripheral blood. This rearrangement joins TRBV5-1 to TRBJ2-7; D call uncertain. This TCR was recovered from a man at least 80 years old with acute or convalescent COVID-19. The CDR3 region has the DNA TGCGCCAGCAGCTTGGCCCCGGCACAGCTCTCCTACGAGCAGTACTTC. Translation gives CASSLAPAQLSYEQYF.